Below are 24 T cell receptor beta chains sequenced from a single sample in a study of cytomegalovirus exposure and HLA in healthy donors. The PCR had 60 Vbeta and 13 Jbeta primers. Assay used: immunoSEQ multiplex PCR; TCRdb lists only in-frame clones, some missing. This sample carries around 140,000 clones, with roughly 1.6% going to the ten biggest clones. The sample consisted of PBMCs. These receptors all stem from a middle-aged woman in good health and CMV-seronegative.

The chain has TRBV5-4 and TRBJ2-3; weak D call: TRBD2 (6 bases). Germline CDR1 is SGHNT and CDR2 is YYREEE (reference sequence). The CDR3 consists of 13 residues. V was shortened by 2 bases and J by 7 bases, with 11 bases between the two germline ends. CDR3 sequence reads: CASSFGGSNTQYF. The CDR3 coding sequence is TGTGCCAGCAGCTTCGGAGGGTCGAATACGCAGTATTTT.

The genes are TRBV28 and TRBJ2-5, with 8 nucleotides matching TRBD2. The J call may be mistaken, given a closer DNA end match to TRBJ2-7. The CDR3 has 14 residues. Germline values: CDR1 MDHEN, CDR2 SYDVKM. CDR3 sequence (DNA): TGTGCCAGCACTTCGGGGGGGGTCTCCTACGAGCAGTACTTC. Its translation: CASTSGGVSYEQYF.

The V gene is TRBV7-2, the J gene TRBJ1-4, with TRBD1 as a possible D gene (6 bases). Germline assignment: CDR1 SGHTA and CDR2 FQGNSA. There are 15 residues in the CDR3. The V and J ends lost 2 bases and 7 bases respectively, with 14 bases between them. The CDR3 is CASSLLRRGGEKLFF. In DNA form, the CDR3 reads TGTGCCAGCAGCTTATTGCGGAGAGGGGGTGAAAAACTGTTTTTT.

This chain joins TRBV7-3 and TRBJ2-1; 11 positions agree with TRBD2. The CDR3 is 15 residues long. Germline V gene data show CDR1 as SGHTA and CDR2 as FQGTGA. With V trimmed by 0 bases and J by 15 bases, 10 bases remained unmatched. CDR3 coding DNA: TGTGCCAGCAGCTTAACCGGGACTAGCGGTGGGAAATTGTTCTTC. It yields the protein CASSLTGTSGGKLFF.

This chain connects TRBV6-5 to TRBJ2-3; 7 bases match TRBD2. V trimming: 5 bases; J trimming: 1 base; junction bases outside the gene matches: 3. This CDR3 is 14 amino acids long. Germline values: CDR1 MNHEY, CDR2 SVGAGI. The CDR3 loop is CASSPSGGTDTQYF. Here the CDR3 DNA reads TGTGCCAGCAGTCCAAGCGGGGGCACAGATACGCAGTATTTT.

The chain is built from TRBV11-2 and TRBJ1-2; TRBD1 matches at 7 bases. This CDR3 has 13 residues. Germline loops: CDR1 SGHAT, CDR2 FQNNGV. V shed 5 bases and J 4 bases; nucleotides not matched to a gene: 4. CDR3 sequence (DNA): TGTGCCAGCAGCGCGGGACAGACCTATGGCTACACCTTC. Translated: CASSAGQTYGYTF.

The gene calls are TRBV10-3 and TRBJ2-7; 12 bases are a match to TRBD1. The J segment lost 3 bases and the V segment lost 8 bases, leaving 2 bases of the junction unmatched. Germline V gene sequence: CDR1 ENHRY, CDR2 SYGVKD. The CDR3 runs 13 residues. CDR3 residues: CAIGTGGFYEQYV. The CDR3 coding sequence is TGTGCCATCGGGACAGGGGGCTTCTACGAGCAGTACGTC.

The rearrangement joins TRBV7-9 to TRBJ2-2; D is unresolved. Germline CDR1 reads SEHNR; CDR2 reads FQNEAQ (reference sequence). Trimming removed 1 base from V and 11 bases from J, with 8 bases in between. CDR3 length: 12 residues. In DNA, the CDR3 is TGTGCCAGCAGCTTAGAGTCTGGCGAGCTGTTTTTT. Translation: CASSLESGELFF.

This sequence joins TRBV29-1 and TRBJ1-2, with 8 nucleotides matching TRBD1. This CDR3 spans 13 amino acids. Germline CDR1 SQVTM, CDR2 ANQGSEA. With V trimmed by 6 bases and J by 4 bases, 7 bases remained unmatched. The CDR3 sequence is CSVRTGKGYGYTF. The CDR3 DNA reads TGCAGCGTCCGGACAGGGAAAGGCTATGGCTACACCTTC.

CDR3 in DNA: TGTGCCAGCAGCTTAGAAGGTTGGGCACCGACTGAAGCTTTCTTT. This gives the protein CASSLEGWAPTEAFF. V is TRBV11-1 and J is TRBJ1-1; D ambiguous. Germline V gene sequence: CDR1 SGHAT, CDR2 FQDESV (reference sequence). Trimming pared 1 base from V and 5 bases from J, leaving 14 bases between. This CDR3 region has 15 residues. The full variable domain, in which reference TRBV11-1 and TRBJ1-1 provide the parts outside the CDR3, is EAEVAQSPRYKITEKSQAVAFWCDPISGHATLYWYRQILGQGPELLVQFQDESVVDDSQLPKDRFSAERLKGVDSTLKIQPAELGDSAMYLCASSLEGWAPTEAFFGQGTRLTVV.

V usage is TRBV7-9 and J usage is TRBJ2-1; D ambiguous. The CDR3 runs to 15 residues. Looked up from germline, CDR1 is SEHNR and CDR2 is FQNEAQ (reference sequence). The V gene lost 5 bases and the J gene lost 4 bases, with 15 bases spanning the gap. The CDR3 DNA is TGTGCCAGCAGCCCCCGAGGTGGAGTGTACAATGAGCAGTTCTTC. It specifies CASSPRGGVYNEQFF.

The chain carries TRBV14 and TRBJ1-1, with TRBD1 as a possible D gene (6 bases). In germline, CDR1 is SGHDN, CDR2 FVKESK. The V end was cut by 5 bases, the J end by 0 bases, with 16 bases between. The CDR3 has 16 residues. The CDR3 reads CASSNPQGPVNTEAFF. As DNA, the CDR3 is TGTGCCAGCAGCAATCCACAGGGACCAGTGAACACTGAAGCTTTCTTT.

The V call is TRBV10-3, the J call TRBJ2-5; 7 bases align to TRBD1. Germline values: CDR1 ENHRY, CDR2 SYGVKD. The CDR3 has 14 residues. V gave up 3 bases and J gave up 4 bases; unmatched junction bases: 5. CDR3 sequence reads: CAISDGRGSETQYF. The CDR3 DNA reads as TGTGCCATCAGTGATGGCAGGGGGTCAGAGACCCAGTACTTC.

The chain joins TRBV2 to TRBJ2-5; TRBD2 might be the D (5 bases). The ends were cut back, 6 bases at V and 2 bases at J, with 13 bases in the middle. The V gene's germline CDR1 is SNHLY and CDR2 FYNNEI. The CDR3 runs to 14 residues. The CDR3 spells CASRLIAIQETQYF. The DNA for the CDR3 is TGTGCCAGCAGGTTGATAGCGATACAAGAGACCCAGTACTTC.

The chain links TRBV18 to TRBJ1-1; D uncertain. Trimming took off 6 bases at V and 6 bases at J, with 14 bases between the two ends. CDR1 is KGHSH and CDR2 is LQKENI in the germline V gene. The CDR3 has 13 amino acids. The CDR3 reads CASSHGGGAEAFF. CDR3 DNA: TGTGCCAGCTCCCACGGCGGCGGGGCTGAAGCTTTCTTT.

The rearrangement uses TRBV18 and TRBJ1-2; 8 bases fit TRBD1. The CDR3 length is 16 residues. J gave up 4 bases and V 2 bases, and 9 bases lay outside the gene matches. CDR1 is KGHSH, CDR2 LQKENI, per germline. In DNA form, the CDR3 reads TGTGCCAGCTCACCAACCCAAGGACAGGGCCCCTATGGCTACACCTTC. Residues: CASSPTQGQGPYGYTF. The complete variable domain, with remaining parts taken from reference TRBV18 and TRBJ1-2, reads NAGVMQNPRHLVRRRGQEARLRCSPMKGHSHVYWYRQLPEEGLKFMVYLQKENIIDESGMPKERFSAEFPKEGPSILRIQQVVRGDSAAYFCASSPTQGQGPYGYTFGSGTRLTVV.

The chain recombines TRBV6-5 with TRBJ2-1; 7 nucleotides line up with TRBD2. Germline CDR1 is MNHEY and CDR2 is SVGAGI. CDR3 length equals 14 residues. With V trimmed by 6 bases and J by 7 bases, 9 bases remained unmatched. CDR3 amino acids: CASRVTAGGNEQFF. CDR3 nucleotide sequence: TGTGCCAGCAGGGTTACGGCCGGGGGGAATGAGCAGTTCTTC.

The chain combines TRBV25-1 with TRBJ1-6; D perhaps matches TRBD1 (5 bases). Germline V lookup: CDR1 MGHDK, CDR2 SYGVNS. V shed 1 base and J shed 9 bases, with 7 bases lying between them. CDR3 length: 13 residues. The CDR3 spells CASSELQGSPLHF. The CDR3 nucleotides are TGTGCCAGCAGTGAATTGCAGGGTTCACCCCTCCACTTT.

J is TRBJ2-5 and V is TRBV9; unclear D gene. Germline V gene sequence: CDR1 SGDLS, CDR2 YYNGEE. The CDR3 runs to 12 residues. The germline V and J ends were trimmed by 3 bases and 1 base, with 4 bases remaining between them. CDR3 residues: CASSAFQETQYF. The CDR3 region has the DNA TGTGCCAGCAGCGCGTTCCAAGAGACCCAGTACTTC.

This sequence joins TRBV4-1 and TRBJ2-6; 8 bases agree with TRBD1. Germline V gene data show CDR1 as MGHRA and CDR2 as YSYEKL. This CDR3 contains 18 residues. V lost 3 bases to trimming and J lost 0 bases; unmatched junction nucleotides: 7. The CDR3 sequence is CASSHDRGSHSGANVLTF. The CDR3, as DNA: TGCGCCAGCAGCCATGACAGGGGCTCCCACTCTGGGGCCAACGTCCTGACTTTC.

The chain employs TRBV25-1 and TRBJ1-2; possible D gene TRBD1, 5 bases. Trimming took off 3 bases at V and 6 bases at J, with 8 bases between the two ends. CDR1 and CDR2 (germline): MGHDK, SYGVNS. The CDR3 extends over 12 amino acids. The CDR3 DNA reads TGTGCCAGCAGTGACCAGGGTAATGGCTACACCTTC. It encodes CASSDQGNGYTF.

The chain joins TRBV4-2 to TRBJ1-3; 7 nucleotides align to TRBD1. CDR1 and CDR2 (germline): LGHNA, YNFKEQ. The CDR3 spans 16 residues. V lost 5 bases and J lost 0; bases outside the gene matches: 7. This chain's CDR3 is CASSEGGPDSGNTIYF. As DNA, the CDR3 is TGTGCCAGCAGCGAAGGGGGCCCCGACTCTGGAAACACCATATATTTT.

The chain couples TRBV29-1 to TRBJ2-5; 15 nucleotides align to TRBD2. CDR1 SQVTM and CDR2 ANQGSEA come from the germline V gene. The junction had 7 bases not matched to a gene; V was cut back by 7 bases and J by 4 bases. The CDR3 loop spans 15 amino acids. CDR3 nucleotides: TGCAGCGGGGGACTAGCGGGGGGAACGGGAGAGACCCAGTACTTC. Protein sequence: CSGGLAGGTGETQYF.

This chain connects TRBV27 to TRBJ1-2; D possibly corresponds to TRBD1 (5 bases). Germline V gives CDR1 MNHEY, CDR2 SMNVEV (reference sequence). V was shortened by 5 bases and J by 4 bases, with 14 bases between the two germline ends. CDR3 length equals 14 residues. CDR3 loop: CASSPWGEGYGYTF. DNA for the CDR3: TGTGCCAGCAGTCCATGGGGGGAGGGCTATGGCTACACCTTC.